The T cell receptor (beta chain) under discussion was sequenced for a study of Ad26.COV2.S vaccination and SARS-CoV-2 variants. Repertoires were generated with immunoSEQ multiplex PCR, while TCRdb's copy carries only in-frame clones and drops some. Among a few hundred thousand clones listed, approximately 83% were seen once. Trimming at V came to 9 bases and at J to 0 bases, leaving 4 bases not matched to a gene. The germline V gene has CDR1 SNHLY and CDR2 FYNNEI. CDR3 size: 14 residues. This sample's treatment: some 20 received Ad26.COV2.S at low or high dose, single or two shots; 5 received placebo; per-sample allocation not given. All samples were drawn on day 63, counting from the first vaccine or placebo injection. As its vector, the vaccine had Ad26, which expressed Wuhan-strain SARS-CoV-2 spike.

This sequence originates from a person aged 18-65 years who received the Ad26.COV2.S COVID-19 vaccine or a placebo. V gene TRBV2 combines with J gene TRBJ1-2; 10 bases are a match to TRBD1. The sample in question was peripheral blood, obtained in a trial of Ad26.COV2.S vaccine versus placebo. The CDR3 sequence: CARLGTGANYGYTF. The CDR3 DNA reads TGTGCCAGACTGGGGACAGGGGCTAACTATGGCTACACCTTC.